Each of the 14 T cell receptor beta chains below was sequenced from the same sample in a study of monozygotic twins with inflammatory bowel disease. TCRdb re-called the 5' RACE reads and gives one entry per CDR3 protein, without DNA. This repertoire comprises over 35,000 distinct CDR3 sequences; its ten largest clones make up more than 4.5%. Sequencing used blood. Receptors originate from a human donor with ulcerative colitis or Crohn's disease, or a healthy co-twin of an affected twin (not recorded which).

The chain has TRBV7-2 and TRBJ2-2. The CDR3 spans 13 residues. Per the germline V gene, CDR1 is SGHTA and CDR2 is FQGNSA. CDR3 region: CASRGIGTGELFF. Looking up the rest from reference TRBV7-2 and TRBJ2-2 gives the full variable domain: GAGVSQSPSNKVTEKGKDVELRCDPISGHTALYWYRQSLGQGLEFLIYFQGNSAPDKSGLPSDRFSAERTGGSVSTLTIQRTQQEDSAVYLCASRGIGTGELFFGEGSRLTVL.

The chain combines TRBV5-6 with TRBJ2-7; the TRBD1 assignment by TCRdb is unverifiable without DNA. This CDR3 contains 13 residues. Germline CDR1 SGHDT, CDR2 YYEEEE. The CDR3 loop is CASSASTGTEQYF.

By frequency, this clonotype registers medium-sized. The chain uses TRBV27 and TRBJ2-7; TCRdb names TRBD2, which stays unverified in the absence of DNA. Germline assignment: CDR1 MNHEY and CDR2 SMNVEV (reference sequence). The CDR3 contains 15 residues. The CDR3 sequence: CASSRGLAGPYEQYF.

This chain uses TRBV12-3 or TRBV12-4 with TRBJ2-7. This CDR3 has 14 amino acids. This CDR3 reads CASSLALSTYEQYF.

The chain employs TRBV7-2 and TRBJ1-2. The CDR3 runs to 13 residues. From germline, CDR1 is SGHTA and CDR2 FQGNSA. The CDR3 loop is CASSSAGWEGYTF.

The chain uses TRBV5-1 and TRBJ2-1; absent DNA, TCRdb's TRBD1 call cannot be checked. Per germline, CDR1 SGHRS and CDR2 YFSETQ. The CDR3 contains 15 residues. This CDR3 is CASSLVTGGPDEQFF.

The gene calls are TRBV30 and TRBJ2-4; TCRdb returns TRBD1, unconfirmable since there is no DNA. There are 16 residues in the CDR3. Germline V gene lookup returns CDR1 GTSNPN and CDR2 SVGIG (reference sequence). The CDR3 sequence is CAWSVLGGLAKNIQYF.

The chain combines TRBV20-1 with TRBJ1-1. CDR3 length equals 11 residues. CDR1 and CDR2 from the germline V gene are DFQATT and SNEGSKA (reference sequence). The CDR3 sequence is CSAGHSKMAFF.

V is TRBV29-1 and J is TRBJ1-1. Per the germline V gene, CDR1 is SQVTM and CDR2 is ANQGSEA. This CDR3 is built from 11 residues. CDR3 residues: CSALTPGGAFF.

The gene calls are TRBV7-8 and TRBJ1-1; the D gene TCRdb calls, TRBD1, cannot be checked with no DNA. Germline V gene data show CDR1 as SGHVS and CDR2 as FQNEAQ. The CDR3 consists of 17 residues. The CDR3 loop reads CASSAIPGTAMNTEAFF.

This chain links TRBV14 with TRBJ2-1; as DNA is missing, the TRBD2 call by TCRdb cannot be tested. Germline CDR1 and CDR2: SGHDN and FVKESK. The CDR3 totals 16 residues. This CDR3 is CASSRLAGGVSGEQFF.

This chain's CDR3 is CATSRDSPFEQYF. This chain links TRBV7-2 with TRBJ2-7; checking the TCRdb D call of TRBD1 is not possible without DNA. Germline assignment: CDR1 SGHTA and CDR2 FQGNSA. The CDR3 covers 13 residues.

V gene TRBV27 combines with J gene TRBJ1-1; TCRdb's D call, TRBD1, is unchecked because there is no DNA. The length of the CDR3 is 20 residues. Germline V lookup: CDR1 MNHEY, CDR2 SMNVEV (reference sequence). CDR3 in amino acids: CASSLSNYKQGSRLHTEAFF.

This chain links TRBV5-1 with TRBJ2-7; the D gene TCRdb calls, TRBD2, cannot be checked with no DNA. CDR3 length: 15 amino acids. CDR1 is SGHRS and CDR2 is YFSETQ in the germline V gene. This chain's CDR3 is CASSGGTSGSDEQYF.